One and the same sample provided the 15 T cell receptor beta chains below, sequenced in a study of shared clonotypes between healthy human individuals. Assay: immunoSEQ multiplex PCR; the TCRdb copy retains only in-frame clones and omits some. The sample holds about 2.4 million clones, approximately 93% seen once. Sequencing was done on a sample of naive CD4+ T cells from PBMCs. Sample subset: CD45RA+ positively selected. These receptors originate from a man aged 18 to 30 in good health. Some clones in this sample may be carry-over from other donors' samples.

The CDR3: CASSLMGEGYNEQFF. For the CDR3, the DNA is TGTGCCAGCAGCCTGATGGGGGAGGGATACAATGAGCAGTTCTTC. J is TRBJ2-1 and V is TRBV9, with TRBD2 identical over 7 bases. The V gene's germline CDR1 is SGDLS and CDR2 YYNGEE. This CDR3 is 15 amino acids long. V shed 4 bases and J 4 bases; nucleotides not matched to a gene: 8. Variable domain in full (rest from reference TRBV9 and TRBJ2-1): DSGVTQTPKHLITATGQRVTLRCSPRSGDLSVYWYQQSLDQGLQFLIQYYNGEERAKGNILERFSAQQFPDLHSELNLSSLELGDSALYFCASSLMGEGYNEQFFGPGTRLTVL.

The chain has TRBV14 and TRBJ2-2, with 13 bases aligning to TRBD2. The CDR3 length is 18 residues. V shed 4 bases, J shed 6 bases, and the junction held 11 bases outside the gene matches. Germline loops: CDR1 SGHDN, CDR2 FVKESK. CDR3: CASSPRGLAGVRAGELFF. The CDR3 region has the DNA TGTGCCAGCAGCCCTCGCGGACTAGCGGGAGTGCGGGCCGGGGAGCTGTTTTTT.

This chain uses TRBV5-4 with TRBJ2-7; D remains ambiguous. Deletions cut 0 bases from V and 3 bases from J, with 10 bases between. This CDR3 comprises 14 residues. CDR1 SGHNT and CDR2 YYREEE come from the germline V gene (reference sequence). The CDR3 here is CASSLEGRFYEQYF. CDR3 DNA sequence: TGTGCCAGCAGCTTGGAGGGCAGGTTCTACGAGCAGTACTTC.

The chain joins TRBV7-2 to TRBJ2-7, with D possibly matching TRBD2 (5 bases). V dropped 5 bases and J dropped 0 bases, with 14 bases sitting between them. Per the germline V gene, CDR1 is SGHTA and CDR2 is FQGNSA. The CDR3 covers 15 residues. The CDR3: CASSQGLAYSYEQYF. Here the CDR3 DNA reads TGTGCCAGCAGCCAAGGGTTAGCGTACTCCTACGAGCAGTACTTC.

The CDR3 protein is CASSRDPPGEQFF. The CDR3 DNA reads TGTGCCAGCAGCAGAGACCCGCCCGGGGAGCAGTTCTTC. The V and J genes are TRBV11-3 and TRBJ2-1; D is unresolved. The V end lost 5 bases, the J end lost 10 bases, and 15 bases lay between the germline ends. This CDR3 has 13 residues. The germline CDR1 and CDR2 sequences are SGHNT and YENEEA.

The CDR3 nucleotides read TGTGCCAGCAGCCTGTCCGGGCCCAATAACTATGGCTACACCTTC. Its protein is CASSLSGPNNYGYTF. The chain couples TRBV6-6 to TRBJ1-2; unclear D gene. The CDR3 is 15 amino acids. In germline, CDR1 is MNHNY, CDR2 SVGAGI (reference sequence). V gave up 6 bases and J gave up 1 base, with 15 bases separating them.

This chain uses TRBV5-6 with TRBJ2-1; tentative D call: TRBD2 (5 bases). CDR1 and CDR2 (germline): SGHDT, YYEEEE. The CDR3 length is 15 residues. The V and J ends lost 2 bases and 0 bases respectively, with 9 bases between them. The CDR3, as DNA: TGTGCCAGCAGCTTCGGGGAGAGCTCCTACAATGAGCAGTTCTTC. Translation gives CASSFGESSYNEQFF. The whole variable domain, remainder taken from reference TRBV5-6 and TRBJ2-1, is DAGVTQSPTHLIKTRGQQVTLRCSPKSGHDTVSWYQQALGQGPQFIFQYYEEEERQRGNFPDRFSGHQFPNYSSELNVNALLLGDSALYLCASSFGESSYNEQFFGPGTRLTVL.

This clone was detected only a few times. CDR3 region: CAISETMVTGELFF. Here the CDR3 DNA reads TGTGCCATCAGTGAAACGATGGTAACCGGGGAGCTGTTTTTT. The J gene is TRBJ2-2, the V gene TRBV10-3; no definite D call. The germline V and J ends were trimmed by 3 bases and 5 bases, with 10 bases remaining between them. Germline V gene sequence: CDR1 ENHRY, CDR2 SYGVKD. The CDR3 has 14 residues.

The gene calls are TRBV18 and TRBJ2-1, with TRBD2 matching over 8 bases. CDR3 length equals 13 residues. J gave up 7 bases and V 5 bases, and 4 bases lay outside the gene matches. The germline V gene encodes CDR1 KGHSH and CDR2 LQKENI. The CDR3 is CASSTGTRNEQFF. Written as DNA, the CDR3 is TGTGCCAGCTCAACCGGGACTAGGAATGAGCAGTTCTTC.

The chain employs TRBV6-6 and TRBJ1-1; D call uncertain. The V end lost 11 bases, the J end lost 2 bases, and 15 bases lay between the germline ends. Germline values: CDR1 MNHNY, CDR2 SVGAGI (reference sequence). CDR3 length equals 13 residues. CDR3 nucleotides: TGTGCCGGAAGCCCGGGGAGAAACACTGAAGCTTTCTTT. It is translated as CAGSPGRNTEAFF.

The chain carries TRBV29-1 and TRBJ2-3; 10 bases are shared with TRBD2. With 8 bases clipped from V and 6 bases from J, the junction kept 20 bases outside the gene matches. This CDR3 spans 17 amino acids. Germline assignment: CDR1 SQVTM and CDR2 ANQGSEA. The CDR3 bases are TGCAGCACACTGACCGGGACTAGCGTTTCATTCTGGGATACGCAGTATTTT. Amino acids: CSTLTGTSVSFWDTQYF.

The gene calls are TRBV19 and TRBJ2-5; D uncertain. V was shortened by 3 bases and J by 6 bases, with 11 bases between the two germline ends. Looked up from germline, CDR1 is LNHDA and CDR2 is SQIVND (reference sequence). This CDR3 has 13 residues. The CDR3 nucleotides read TGTGCCAGTAGTATTTCAAGGGAACAGACCCAGTACTTC. Its translation: CASSISREQTQYF.

J is TRBJ1-1 and V is TRBV6-4; D is perhaps TRBD1 (5 bases). The germline V gene encodes CDR1 MRHNA and CDR2 SNTAGT. With 10 bases removed from V and 4 bases from J, the gap between germline ends came to 19 bases. This CDR3 region has 14 residues. The CDR3 DNA sequence: TGTGCCACCAAATCGCAGGGAGGCTCCACTGAAGCTTTCTTT. It codes for CATKSQGGSTEAFF.

Concerning this clone itself: The sample carries other DNA sequences with the same CDR3. The chain carries TRBV5-1 and TRBJ2-3, with D hard to call. Looked up from germline, CDR1 is SGHRS and CDR2 is YFSETQ. Trimming cost V 4 bases and J 2 bases, with 5 bases left between them. The CDR3 sequence is 12 residues long. The CDR3 DNA is TGCGCCAGCAGCCGTGACACAGATACGCAGTATTTT. It encodes CASSRDTDTQYF.

V and J are TRBV7-9 and TRBJ2-3; TRBD1 might be the D (6 bases). The germline gives CDR1 SEHNR, CDR2 FQNEAQ (reference sequence). The ends were cut back, 4 bases at V and 0 bases at J, with 14 bases in the middle. The CDR3 is 16 amino acids. CDR3 sequence (DNA): TGTGCCAGCAGCTCCGGGACATCCCTGAGCACAGATACGCAGTATTTT. Translated, it gives CASSSGTSLSTDTQYF.